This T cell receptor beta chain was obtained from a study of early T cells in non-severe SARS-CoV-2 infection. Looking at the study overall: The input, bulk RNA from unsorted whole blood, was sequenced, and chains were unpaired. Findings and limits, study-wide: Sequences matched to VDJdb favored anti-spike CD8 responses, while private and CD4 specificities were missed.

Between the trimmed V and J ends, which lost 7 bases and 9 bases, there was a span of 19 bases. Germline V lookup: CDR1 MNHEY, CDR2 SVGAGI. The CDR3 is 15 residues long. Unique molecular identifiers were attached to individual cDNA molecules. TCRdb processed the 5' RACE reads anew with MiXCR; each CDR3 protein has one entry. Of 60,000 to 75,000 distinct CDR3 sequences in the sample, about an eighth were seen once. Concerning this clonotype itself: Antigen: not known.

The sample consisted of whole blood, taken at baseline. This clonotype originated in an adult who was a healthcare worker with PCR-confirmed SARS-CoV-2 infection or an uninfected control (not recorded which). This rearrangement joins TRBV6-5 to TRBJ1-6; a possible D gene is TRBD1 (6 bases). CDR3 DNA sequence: TGTGCCAGCACCAGGGGTGGCAGGGTGGGTTCACCCCTCCACTTT. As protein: CASTRGGRVGSPLHF.